The rows below give T cell receptor beta chains drawn from one sample of a study of blood T cells in healthy people across ages. TCRdb re-derived calls from the 5' RACE reads in MiXCR, one entry per CDR3 protein. Counted here are some 900,000 distinct CDR3 sequences, roughly 43% occurring once; the ten biggest clones make up around an eighth. Specimen: blood. The receptors here all came from a man aged 30 to 39 in good health. Both conserved end residues are part of each CDR3. The D gene is left open where the match is weak. Size is omitted from some rows. Given values are once, few, many or a class for expanded clones.

V gene,D gene,clone size,J gene,CDR3 DNA,CDR3 protein
TRBV7-9,.,.,TRBJ1-6,TGTGCCAGCAGCTTTAACCAAGATAATTCACCCCTCCACTTT,CASSFNQDNSPLHF
TRBV28,.,.,TRBJ2-1,TGTGCCAGCAGTGGGGAGACGGGGAATGAGCAGTTCTTC,CASSGETGNEQFF
TRBV10-3,TRBD1,.,TRBJ2-7,TGTGCCATCAGTCCCGCGACAGGGAACTACGAGCAGTACTTC,CAISPATGNYEQYF
TRBV25-1,.,few,TRBJ1-2,TGTGCCAGCAAGGCCGGATTCTCTAACTATGGCTACACCTTC,CASKAGFSNYGYTF
TRBV20-1,TRBD2,many,TRBJ2-3,TGCAGTGCTAGAGCGTCGGGGGGGAACACAGATACGCAGTATTTT,CSARASGGNTDTQYF
TRBV3-1,.,.,TRBJ2-3,TGTGCCAGCAGCCCCTTGTTGACAGATACGCAGTATTTT,CASSPLLTDTQYF
TRBV6-5,.,.,TRBJ2-3,TGTGCCAGCAGTCAGGCGGGGCCGAGGACGCAGTATTTT,CASSQAGPRTQYF
TRBV29-1,TRBD2,.,TRBJ2-1,TGCAGCGTTGAAGATCTTGTTAGCGGGGGGGCCAATGAGCAGTTCTTC,CSVEDLVSGGANEQFF
TRBV20-1,TRBD2,.,TRBJ2-1,TGCAGTGCTAGGCTAGCGGGGGGCCTGATTAATGAGCAGTTCTTC,CSARLAGGLINEQFF
TRBV12-3/TRBV12-4,.,.,TRBJ1-1,TGTGCCAGCAGGGGACAAATGAACACTGAAGCTTTCTTT,CASRGQMNTEAFF
TRBV20-1,.,.,TRBJ1-5,TGCAGTGCTAGAGATGCGGGCGTCGGGAATCAGCCCCAGCATTTT,CSARDAGVGNQPQHF
TRBV29-1,.,many,TRBJ2-3,TGCAGCGTGTACAGGGCCGATACGCAGTATTTT,CSVYRADTQYF
TRBV7-2,TRBD1,many,TRBJ1-4,TGTGCCAGCAGCTTAGGGGGGACAGGCACCCCTCTGTTTTTT,CASSLGGTGTPLFF
TRBV12-3/TRBV12-4,TRBD2,.,TRBJ2-7,TGTACCAGCAGTTTGTCTAGCGGGGGGGACAACGAGCAGTACTTC,CTSSLSSGGDNEQYF
TRBV7-2,.,.,TRBJ2-3,TGTGCCAGCACAGCTGGAGATACGCAGTATTTT,CASTAGDTQYF
TRBV6-6,.,.,TRBJ1-5,TGTGCCAGCAGTACGCACGACGGGTCGGGCAATCAGCCCCAGCATTTT,CASSTHDGSGNQPQHF
TRBV6-1,.,few,TRBJ1-2,TGTGCCAGCAGTCCTGACGCCTCTAACTATGGCTACACCTTC,CASSPDASNYGYTF
TRBV20-1,.,few,TRBJ2-3,TGCAGTGCTAGAGGGGACTCTCTCACAGATACGCAGTATTTT,CSARGDSLTDTQYF
TRBV4-1,.,few,TRBJ2-1,TGCGCCAGCAGCCAGGGGTTCTACAATGAGCAGTTCTTC,CASSQGFYNEQFF
TRBV5-1,.,few,TRBJ1-4,TGCGCCAGCACCTCGGGGGCCACTAATGAAAAACTGTTTTTT,CASTSGATNEKLFF
TRBV2,.,.,TRBJ2-1,TGTGCCAGCAGTTACAACGACAATGAGCAGTTCTTC,CASSYNDNEQFF
TRBV4-2,.,many,TRBJ1-1,TGTGCCAGCAGCCCGGGGACAACAGAAGCTTTCTTT,CASSPGTTEAFF
TRBV20-1,.,few,TRBJ1-5,TGCAGTGCTAGGTCAGGGTTAAGGCAGCCCCAGCATTTT,CSARSGLRQPQHF
TRBV4-2,TRBD1,few,TRBJ2-3,TGTGCCAGCAGCCAAGAACAGGGGGCGAGCACAGATACGCAGTATTTT,CASSQEQGASTDTQYF
TRBV20-1,.,.,TRBJ2-2,TGCAGTGCTAGAAGGCAGAACACCGGGGAGCTGTTTTTT,CSARRQNTGELFF
TRBV27,TRBD2,.,TRBJ2-3,TGTGCCAGCAGTTTGAGCGGCGGGGGAGCCCCCGCAGATACGCAGTATTTT,CASSLSGGGAPADTQYF
TRBV2,.,once,TRBJ1-1,TGTGCCAGCAGCGGTCGCAGGGCTTTCTTT,CASSGRRAFF
TRBV28,TRBD1,.,TRBJ1-2,TGTGCCAGCAGTCTCCTCGGGACAGGGGACAAAAAAGGCTACACCTTC,CASSLLGTGDKKGYTF
TRBV7-2,TRBD2,.,TRBJ2-5,TGTGCCAGCAGCCAGCGCGGACTAGCGGGGGGGGTCCCCCAAGAGACCCAGTACTTC,CASSQRGLAGGVPQETQYF
TRBV7-9,TRBD1,.,TRBJ2-1,TGTGCCAGCAGCTTAGTGGGACAGGGGGCTGGTGAGCAGTTCTTC,CASSLVGQGAGEQFF
TRBV5-5,TRBD1,.,TRBJ1-2,TGTGCCAGCAGCTTGGTAGGGACAGGGGGTACCTATGGCTACACCTTC,CASSLVGTGGTYGYTF
TRBV4-3,TRBD1,few,TRBJ2-3,TGCGCCAGCAGCCAAGCCTCCAATACAGGGGGTAGCACAGATACGCAGTATTTT,CASSQASNTGGSTDTQYF
TRBV12-3/TRBV12-4,.,once,TRBJ2-7,TGTGCCAGCAGTCTAATCCCAACAGGAGGCTACGAGCAGTACTTC,CASSLIPTGGYEQYF
TRBV4-1,TRBD1,.,TRBJ1-2,TGCGCCAGCAGCCAAGAAGTTCAGGGGGATTGTGGCTACACCTTC,CASSQEVQGDCGYTF
TRBV29-1,.,.,TRBJ2-7,TGCAGCGTCGTAACACAGGGTGGCTACGAGCAGTACTTC,CSVVTQGGYEQYF
TRBV5-1,.,.,TRBJ2-4,TGCGCCAGCAGCCTTGGGCCTGTGGACATTCAGTACTTC,CASSLGPVDIQYF